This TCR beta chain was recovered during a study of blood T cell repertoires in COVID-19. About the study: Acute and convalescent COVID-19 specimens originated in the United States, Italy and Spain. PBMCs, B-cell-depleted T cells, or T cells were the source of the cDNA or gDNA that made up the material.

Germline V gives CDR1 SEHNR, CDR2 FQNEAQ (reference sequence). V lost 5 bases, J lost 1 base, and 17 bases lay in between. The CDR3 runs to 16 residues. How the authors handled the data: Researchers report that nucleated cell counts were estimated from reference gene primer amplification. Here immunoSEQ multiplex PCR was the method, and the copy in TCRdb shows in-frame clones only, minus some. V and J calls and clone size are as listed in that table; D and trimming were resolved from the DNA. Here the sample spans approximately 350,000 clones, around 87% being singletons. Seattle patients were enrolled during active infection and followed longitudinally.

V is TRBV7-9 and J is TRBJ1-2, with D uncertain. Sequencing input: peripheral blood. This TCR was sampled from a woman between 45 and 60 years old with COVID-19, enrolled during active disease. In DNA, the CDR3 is TGTGCCAGCAGCCGGGAAATCGTCAATAATAACTATGGCTACACCTTC. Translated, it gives CASSREIVNNNYGYTF.